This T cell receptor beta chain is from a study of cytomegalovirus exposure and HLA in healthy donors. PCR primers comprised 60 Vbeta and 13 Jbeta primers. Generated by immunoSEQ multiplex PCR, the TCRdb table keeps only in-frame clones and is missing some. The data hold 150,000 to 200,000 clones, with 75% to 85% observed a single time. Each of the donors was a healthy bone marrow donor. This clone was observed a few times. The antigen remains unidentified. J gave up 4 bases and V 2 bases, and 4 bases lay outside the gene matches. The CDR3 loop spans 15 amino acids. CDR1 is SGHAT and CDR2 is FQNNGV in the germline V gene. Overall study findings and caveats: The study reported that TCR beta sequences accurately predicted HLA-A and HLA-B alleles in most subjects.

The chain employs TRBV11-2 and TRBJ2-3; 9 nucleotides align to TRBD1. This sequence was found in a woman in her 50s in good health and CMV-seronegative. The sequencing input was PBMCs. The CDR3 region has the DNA TGTGCCAGCAGCTTAAACAGGGGGCCGTCAGATACGCAGTATTTT. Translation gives CASSLNRGPSDTQYF.